These 20 T cell receptor beta chains were all obtained from the same sample, sequenced in a study of T cell repertoires in cytomegalovirus infection. Their recognized antigens are unknown. TCRdb used MiXCR to reprocess the reads, holding one entry per CDR3 protein. In the table there are around 340,000 distinct CDR3 sequences, about 28% of which are singletons. This specimen consisted of cultured PBMCs, obtained from culture after CMV antigen stimulation. These receptors were collected from a human donor in good health (CMV status not recorded). Some clones in this sample may be carry-over from other donors' samples.

V gene TRBV12-3 or TRBV12-4 combines with J gene TRBJ1-5; 10 nucleotides align to TRBD1. J gave up 4 bases and V 7 bases, and 4 bases lay outside the gene matches. The CDR3 consists of 14 residues. CDR3 sequence: CASTPGQGNQPQHF. The CDR3 coding sequence is TGTGCCAGCACTCCGGGACAGGGGAATCAGCCCCAGCATTTT.

A note on this clonotype: A much larger clone lies one base from this, so it may be a read error. The V call is TRBV7-2, the J call TRBJ2-5; D is possibly TRBD1 or TRBD2 (5 bases each). Trimming took 4 bases from V and 5 from J, leaving 17 bases between them. The CDR3 is 15 residues long. Germline V gene sequence: CDR1 SGHTA, CDR2 FQGNSA. The CDR3 nucleotides are TGTGCCAGCAGCTCGCCGGGACGGGGTGCCGAGACCCAGTACTTC. Translating it yields CASSSPGRGAETQYF.

This clonotype was picked up a small number of times. The chain has TRBV5-4 and TRBJ2-2; D gene unclear. This CDR3 is 15 amino acids long. Looked up from germline, CDR1 is SGHNT and CDR2 is YYREEE (reference sequence). V lost 5 bases and J 0 bases, leaving 11 bases between the germline ends. The CDR3 sequence: CASRPVGPNTGELFF. In DNA form, the CDR3 reads TGTGCCAGCAGGCCCGTCGGTCCGAACACCGGGGAGCTGTTTTTT.

This clonotype was counted a few times. The chain carries TRBV5-4 and TRBJ1-1, with TRBD1 matching over 8 bases. V lost 4 bases and J lost 1; bases outside the gene matches: 9. The length of the CDR3 is 16 residues. Per the germline V gene, CDR1 is SGHNT and CDR2 is YYREEE (reference sequence). CDR3 residues: CASSEALGTGNTEAFF. For the CDR3, the DNA is TGTGCCAGCAGCGAGGCTCTTGGGACAGGGAACACTGAAGCTTTCTTT. Filled out from reference TRBV5-4 and TRBJ1-1, the complete variable domain reads ETGVTQSPTHLIKTRGQQVTLRCSSQSGHNTVSWYQQALGQGPQFIFQYYREEENGRGNFPPRFSGLQFPNYSSELNVNALELDDSALYLCASSEALGTGNTEAFFGQGTRLTVV.

In regard to this clonotype: Just one base apart from a much larger clone, this may be a read error. V gene TRBV9 combines with J gene TRBJ2-3, with 7 bases aligning to TRBD1. Germline-derived CDR1 and CDR2 are SGDLS and YYNGEE. The CDR3 is 15 residues long. The CDR3 DNA reads TGTGTCAGCAGCGCCAGGGGGATGGGGGCAGATACGCAGTATTTT. As protein: CVSSARGMGADTQYF.

This chain links TRBV12-3 or TRBV12-4 with TRBJ2-7; 8 bases line up with TRBD2. This CDR3 spans 15 amino acids. The V and J ends lost 6 bases and 7 bases, in that order; junction bases with no gene match: 14. The chain's CDR3 is CASSPRLARLGEQYF. CDR3 coding DNA: TGTGCCAGCAGCCCCCGACTAGCGAGGCTTGGGGAGCAGTACTTC.

The rearrangement links TRBV12-3 or TRBV12-4 to TRBJ1-4, with 7 bases lining up with TRBD1. This CDR3 spans 15 amino acids. V shed 6 bases and J 6 bases; nucleotides not matched to a gene: 10. The CDR3 sequence is CASRLQGWGDEKLFF. The DNA of the CDR3 is TGTGCCAGCAGACTACAGGGGTGGGGGGATGAAAAACTGTTTTTT.

This rearrangement joins TRBV5-1 to TRBJ1-1, with TRBD1 as a possible D gene (5 bases). The length of the CDR3 is 12 residues. Germline loops: CDR1 SGHRS, CDR2 YFSETQ. V shed 1 base and J shed 7 bases, with 8 bases lying between them. The CDR3 DNA sequence: TGCGCCAGCAGCTTGACTGGGGGTGAAGCTTTCTTT. Translation: CASSLTGGEAFF.

V is TRBV7-6 and J is TRBJ1-1; 7 bases are shared with TRBD1. This CDR3 spans 14 amino acids. Germline assignment: CDR1 SGHVS and CDR2 FNYEAQ. The V gene end was trimmed by 5 bases and the J gene end by 8 bases; junction bases not matched to a gene: 11. The CDR3 DNA follows: TGTGCCAGCAGCCCTAATACAGGGGTAAAGGAAGCTTTCTTT. This gives the protein CASSPNTGVKEAFF.

The rearrangement links TRBV27 to TRBJ2-3; TRBD1 matches at 9 bases. Germline V gene sequence: CDR1 MNHEY, CDR2 SMNVEV (reference sequence). After removal of 4 bases from V and 4 bases from J, the junction contained 9 bases not matched to a gene. The CDR3 is made up of 16 amino acids. CDR3 amino acids: CASSSRTGAEADTQYF. In DNA form, the CDR3 reads TGTGCCAGCAGTTCCCGGACAGGGGCTGAAGCAGATACGCAGTATTTT.

This clonotype was counted between two and nine times. The V gene is TRBV9, the J gene TRBJ1-5; a weak D match, TRBD1 (5 bases). The CDR3 contains 13 residues. V lost 3 bases and J 6 bases, leaving 10 bases between the germline ends. CDR1 is SGDLS, CDR2 YYNGEE, per germline. Here the CDR3 reads CASSEGQGQPQHF. In DNA, the CDR3 is TGTGCCAGCAGCGAAGGCCAGGGTCAGCCCCAGCATTTT.

The count of this clonotype is one. The chain is built from TRBV7-6 and TRBJ1-1, with D maybe TRBD1 (5 bases). CDR1 is SGHVS and CDR2 is FNYEAQ in the germline V gene. The CDR3 has 16 residues. V was clipped by 2 bases and J by 4 bases, with 17 bases between them. The CDR3 DNA is TGTGCCAGCAGCTTATCGAGGGGAAGTAGGAGCACTGAAGCTTTCTTT. Translating gives CASSLSRGSRSTEAFF. The full variable domain, its missing parts supplied by reference TRBV7-6 and TRBJ1-1, is GAGVSQSPRYKVTKRGQDVALRCDPISGHVSLYWYRQALGQGPEFLTYFNYEAQQDKSGLPNDRFSAERPEGSISTLTIQRTEQRDSAMYRCASSLSRGSRSTEAFFGQGTRLTVV.

This clonotype has ten or more counts. This chain connects TRBV5-4 to TRBJ1-1; TRBD1 aligns across 8 bases. This CDR3 contains 15 residues. Per the germline V gene, CDR1 is SGHNT and CDR2 is YYREEE (reference sequence). V lost 2 bases to trimming and J lost 0 bases; unmatched junction nucleotides: 3. DNA for the CDR3: TGTGCCAGCAGCTTACAGGGGGTAATGAACACTGAAGCTTTCTTT. Translating it yields CASSLQGVMNTEAFF.

This clonotype was seen a few times. The gene calls are TRBV12-3 or TRBV12-4 and TRBJ1-5; D is uncertain. Between the trimmed V and J ends, which lost 1 base and 5 bases, there was a span of 12 bases. The CDR3 is 15 residues long. CDR3 DNA sequence: TGTGCCAGCAGTTTAGGGAATCTAAAGGATCAGCCCCAGCATTTT. This gives the protein CASSLGNLKDQPQHF.

There are a few counts of this clonotype. The chain carries TRBV5-6 and TRBJ2-2; D not certain. This CDR3 spans 15 amino acids. V was clipped by 0 bases and J by 2 bases, with 8 bases between them. Germline V gives CDR1 SGHDT, CDR2 YYEEEE. CDR3 DNA sequence: TGTGCCAGCAGCTTGGATTGGGCAAACACCGGGGAGCTGTTTTTT. Protein product: CASSLDWANTGELFF.

This clonotype was observed a handful of times. The V and J genes are TRBV7-3 and TRBJ2-1, with a possible D match to TRBD2 (6 bases). The germline V gene has CDR1 SGHTA and CDR2 FQGTGA. V lost 1 base and J 0 bases, leaving 10 bases between the germline ends. The CDR3 runs to 16 residues. The chain's CDR3 is CASSLNGGASYNEQFF. For the CDR3, the DNA is TGTGCCAGCAGCTTAAATGGCGGGGCCTCCTACAATGAGCAGTTCTTC.

The sample holds a few counts of this clonotype. The chain employs TRBV7-8 and TRBJ1-1; D is unclear. The CDR3 runs 13 residues. Germline V CDR1 and CDR2: SGHVS, FQNEAQ. V shed 1 base and J shed 6 bases, with 9 bases lying between them. CDR3 in amino acids: CASSLGQFAEAFF. CDR3 nucleotides: TGTGCCAGCAGCTTAGGGCAGTTCGCTGAAGCTTTCTTT.

This clonotype has only a few counts. This chain joins TRBV12-3 or TRBV12-4 and TRBJ1-3; D remains unclear. The CDR3 spans 13 residues. Deletions cut 8 bases from V and 0 bases from J, with 8 bases between. CDR3 in amino acids: CASERSSGNTIYF. The DNA of the CDR3 is TGTGCCAGCGAGCGCAGCTCTGGAAACACCATATATTTT.

This chain connects TRBV2 to TRBJ2-1; the match to TRBD2 covers 13 bases. Germline loops: CDR1 SNHLY, CDR2 FYNNEI. This CDR3 comprises 14 residues. The V gene end was trimmed by 5 bases and the J gene end by 8 bases; junction bases not matched to a gene: 3. The CDR3 loop is CASSTSGGADEQFF. CDR3 nucleotides: TGTGCCAGCAGTACTAGCGGGGGGGCCGATGAGCAGTTCTTC.

This clonotype was counted many times. The chain has TRBV12-3 or TRBV12-4 and TRBJ1-5, with D unclear. V shed 2 bases and J shed 6 bases, with 2 bases lying between them. This CDR3 contains 11 residues. The CDR3 reads CASSLSQPQHF. CDR3 bases: TGTGCCAGCAGTTTAAGTCAGCCCCAGCATTTT.